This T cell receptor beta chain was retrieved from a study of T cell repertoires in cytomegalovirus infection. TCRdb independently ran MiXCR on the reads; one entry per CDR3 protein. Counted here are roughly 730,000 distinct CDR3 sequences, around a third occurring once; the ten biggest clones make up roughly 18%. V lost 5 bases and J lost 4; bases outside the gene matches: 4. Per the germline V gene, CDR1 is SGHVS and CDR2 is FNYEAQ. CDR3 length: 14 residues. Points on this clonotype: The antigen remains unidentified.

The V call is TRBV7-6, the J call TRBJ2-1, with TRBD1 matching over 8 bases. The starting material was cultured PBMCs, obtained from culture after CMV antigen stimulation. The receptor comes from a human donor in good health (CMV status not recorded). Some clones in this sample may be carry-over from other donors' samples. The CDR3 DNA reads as TGTGCCAGCAGCCCGGGACAGGTATACAATGAGCAGTTCTTC. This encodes CASSPGQVYNEQFF.